These 27 T cell receptor beta chains share one sample of origin, sequenced in a study of neurological immune-mediated disorders (dated by TCRdb to the late 2010s). The library was built by means of 5' RACE. Sequencing relied on an Illumina HiSeq 2500. Using fastp trimming at Q25 and MiXCR clonotype assembly, TCRdb reanalyzed the public sequencing data and kept in-frame beta chains. Every distinct CDR3 protein forms one entry, paired with its most common genes and DNA. Across this sample there are 20,000 to 25,000 distinct CDR3 sequences, with 15% seen only once. About 15% of the sample comes from the top ten. Sample: PBMCs. The receptors stem from a female donor with HTLV-1-associated myelopathy (HAM/TSP).

In the case of this clonotype: This may come from a read error, since a much larger clone is one base off. The gene calls are TRBV7-2 and TRBJ2-2; D gene ambiguous. Germline loops: CDR1 SGHTA, CDR2 FQGNSA. The CDR3 is made up of 13 amino acids. This CDR3 is CASTFQNTWELFF. The CDR3 bases are TGTGCCAGCACCTTCCAGAACACCTGGGAGCTGTTTTTT.

In this sample, this clonotype turned up many times. CDR3 residues: CSVSGPNEKLFF. The DNA of the CDR3 is TGCAGTGTTTCGGGACCCAATGAAAAACTGTTTTTT. This chain connects TRBV20-1 to TRBJ1-4; possibly TRBD1 for D (5 bases). The germline V gene has CDR1 DFQATT and CDR2 SNEGSKA (reference sequence). The length of the CDR3 is 12 residues. Trimming removed 7 bases from V and 5 bases from J, with 11 bases in between.

This clonotype occurred many times. The chain links TRBV7-2 to TRBJ2-7, with TRBD2 matching 9 bases. This CDR3 is built from 13 residues. The V gene end was trimmed by 4 bases and the J gene end by 5 bases; junction bases not matched to a gene: 3. In germline, CDR1 is SGHTA, CDR2 FQGNSA. The CDR3 DNA reads TGTGCCAGCAGCTCGAGCGGGGGGAACGAGCAGTACTTC. Amino acids: CASSSSGGNEQYF.

This clonotype was seen repeatedly, ten times or more. This chain connects TRBV20-1 to TRBJ2-3; 7 bases map to TRBD2. The CDR3 has 15 residues. Trimming took 0 bases from V and 4 from J; bases not matched to a gene: 7. Looked up from germline, CDR1 is DFQATT and CDR2 is SNEGSKA (reference sequence). Here the CDR3 reads CSARDQGGGADTQYF. The CDR3 coding sequence is TGCAGTGCTAGAGATCAGGGCGGGGGAGCAGATACGCAGTATTTT.

This clonotype was counted ten times or more. The chain couples TRBV5-1 to TRBJ2-7; possibly TRBD1 for D (5 bases). V was shortened by 3 bases and J by 5 bases, with 18 bases between the two germline ends. The CDR3 length is 15 residues. Germline-derived CDR1 and CDR2 are SGHRS and YFSETQ. DNA of the CDR3: TGCGCCAGCAGCTCGACCGCTGACAGTCGCCACGAGCAGTACTTC. Encoded protein: CASSSTADSRHEQYF.

Regarding this clonotype: This may stem from a read error, because a much larger clone lies one nucleotide away. The J gene is TRBJ2-7, the V gene TRBV11-2; D might be TRBD2 (6 bases). CDR3 length: 15 residues. Trimming took 4 bases from V and 2 from J, leaving 15 bases between them. The germline CDR1 and CDR2 sequences are SGHAT and FQNNGV. The DNA of the CDR3 is TGTGCCAGCAGCTCCACTAGCTGGGCCGCCTACGAGCAGTACTTC. As protein: CASSSTSWAAYEQYF. The variable domain in full, completed from reference TRBV11-2 and TRBJ2-7, reads EAGVAQSPRYKIIEKRQSVAFWCNPISGHATLYWYQQILGQGPKLLIQFQNNGVVDDSQLPKDRFSAERLKGVDSTLKIQPAKLEDSAVYLCASSSTSWAAYEQYFGPGTRLTVT.

This clonotype is labeled medium-sized. The V gene is TRBV28, the J gene TRBJ1-3, with 11 bases identical to TRBD1. Per the germline V gene, CDR1 is MDHEN and CDR2 is SYDVKM. The ends lost 3 bases at V and 4 bases at J; junction bases unmatched: 8. CDR3 size: 17 residues. The CDR3 bases are TGTGCCAGCAGTTTTTGGACAGGGGGCTTCTCGGGAAACACCATATATTTT. It codes for CASSFWTGGFSGNTIYF.

This clonotype was picked up many times. The V call is TRBV5-6, the J call TRBJ2-1; maybe TRBD1 (6 bases). The ends were cut back, 6 bases at V and 5 bases at J, with 18 bases in the middle. Germline CDR1 reads SGHDT; CDR2 reads YYEEEE. This CDR3 is 15 amino acids long. CDR3 sequence reads: CASTYRDARNNEQFF. DNA for the CDR3: TGTGCCAGCACCTACAGGGACGCCCGAAACAATGAGCAGTTCTTC.

This clonotype was recorded many times. V gene TRBV20-1 combines with J gene TRBJ1-1, with D possibly matching TRBD1 (5 bases). This CDR3 has 15 residues. CDR1 and CDR2 from the germline V gene are DFQATT and SNEGSKA (reference sequence). With 3 bases removed from V and 0 bases from J, the gap between germline ends came to 14 bases. The CDR3 here is CSARPGKGMNTEAFF. DNA of the CDR3: TGCAGTGCTAGGCCCGGTAAGGGGATGAACACTGAAGCTTTCTTT.

This clonotype came up a few times. This sequence joins TRBV4-1 and TRBJ1-2; tentative D call: TRBD1 (5 bases). CDR1 and CDR2 (germline): MGHRA, YSYEKL. V lost 1 base, J lost 4 bases, and 10 bases lay in between. This CDR3 contains 14 residues. The CDR3 is CASSQADRTYGYTF. The CDR3 coding sequence is TGCGCCAGCAGCCAAGCCGACAGAACCTATGGCTACACCTTC.

The rearrangement joins TRBV30 to TRBJ2-5, with no clear D. Germline assignment: CDR1 GTSNPN and CDR2 SVGIG (reference sequence). The ends were cut back, 2 bases at V and 0 bases at J, with 10 bases in the middle. The CDR3 totals 14 residues. CDR3 sequence reads: CAWSTDEYQETQYF. The CDR3 bases are TGTGCCTGGAGTACAGACGAATACCAAGAGACCCAGTACTTC.

In this sample, this clonotype is medium-sized (0.01 to 0.1%). The chain combines TRBV5-1 with TRBJ2-1, with 11 bases identical to TRBD2. Germline V gene data show CDR1 as SGHRS and CDR2 as YFSETQ. After removal of 7 bases from V and 10 bases from J, the junction contained 7 bases not matched to a gene. This CDR3 contains 13 residues. In DNA form, the CDR3 reads TGCGCCAGCGGTAGCGGGAGGGTTGGAGAGCAGTTCTTC. Protein: CASGSGRVGEQFF.

This clonotype came up many times. V is TRBV11-2 and J is TRBJ1-3; D not resolved. Trimming cost V 3 bases and J 3 bases, with 9 bases left between them. There are 14 residues in the CDR3. Germline CDR1 is SGHAT and CDR2 is FQNNGV. The CDR3 protein is CASSLREGGNTIYF. The DNA of the CDR3 is TGTGCCAGCAGCTTGAGGGAAGGTGGAAACACCATATATTTT.

This clonotype has more than one count but fewer than ten. The chain is built from TRBV7-9 and TRBJ2-7; D perhaps matches TRBD2 (6 bases). The CDR3 length is 16 residues. Trimming left V 4 bases short and J 0 bases short, with 16 bases between. Germline-derived CDR1 and CDR2 are SEHNR and FQNEAQ (reference sequence). CDR3 sequence: CASSSSTGTDSYEQYF. In DNA, the CDR3 is TGTGCCAGCAGCTCCTCAACCGGGACTGACTCCTACGAGCAGTACTTC.

This clonotype was counted at least ten times. The chain recombines TRBV12-3 or TRBV12-4 with TRBJ1-6; D not resolved. Trimming pared 1 base from V and 0 bases from J, leaving 22 bases between. CDR3 length equals 21 residues. For the CDR3, the DNA is TGTGCCAGCAGTTTAGGCCGGGCCACCAAGGCCCAGAGCTCCTATAATTCACCCCTCCACTTT. This sequence encodes CASSLGRATKAQSSYNSPLHF.

This clonotype showed up many times. The CDR3 sequence is CSAERDGEQFF. DNA of the CDR3: TGCAGTGCCGAGCGGGACGGTGAGCAGTTCTTC. The chain recombines TRBV20-1 with TRBJ2-1, with 7 bases aligning to TRBD2. There are 11 residues in the CDR3. V gave up 6 bases and J gave up 9 bases; unmatched junction bases: 5. Germline V CDR1 and CDR2: DFQATT, SNEGSKA (reference sequence).

This clonotype was seen at least ten times. The CDR3 here is CATDGPNTEAFF. The DNA for the CDR3 is TGTGCCACTGACGGGCCAAACACTGAAGCTTTCTTT. The chain carries TRBV7-9 and TRBJ1-1; D call uncertain. Looked up from germline, CDR1 is SEHNR and CDR2 is FQNEAQ (reference sequence). The ends were cut back, 10 bases at V and 2 bases at J, with 11 bases in the middle. The CDR3 has 12 amino acids.

This clonotype has more than one count but fewer than ten. The chain recombines TRBV7-8 with TRBJ2-5, with D tentatively TRBD2 (7 bases). The CDR3 is 12 residues long. Germline lookup yields CDR1 SGHVS and CDR2 FQNEAQ. The V and J ends lost 9 bases and 5 bases respectively, with 13 bases between them. CDR3 region: CASPGGRETQYF. The CDR3 DNA reads as TGTGCCAGTCCGGGGGGCAGGGAGACCCAGTACTTC.

This clonotype was picked up a small number of times. V and J are TRBV20-1 and TRBJ2-1, with TRBD1 identical over 9 bases. CDR1 DFQATT and CDR2 SNEGSKA come from the germline V gene (reference sequence). Trimming cost V 0 bases and J 9 bases; bases outside gene matches: 9. This CDR3 region has 15 residues. The CDR3 here is CSARDRQGGRGEQFF. CDR3 bases: TGCAGTGCTAGAGATAGACAGGGGGGGCGAGGTGAGCAGTTCTTC.

This clonotype was detected many times. The chain has TRBV7-6 and TRBJ2-1; 10 bases align to TRBD2. CDR1 SGHVS and CDR2 FNYEAQ come from the germline V gene. CDR3 length equals 16 residues. The trim removed 2 bases at V and 7 bases at J, leaving 8 bases unmatched. The CDR3: CASSLRSGGALNEQFF. As DNA, the CDR3 is TGTGCCAGCAGCTTACGAAGCGGGGGGGCACTGAATGAGCAGTTCTTC.

This clonotype was counted at least ten times. The rearrangement joins TRBV4-1 to TRBJ1-3; D unresolved. Between the trimmed V and J ends, which lost 0 bases and 9 bases, there was a span of 9 bases. The CDR3 consists of 13 residues. Looked up from germline, CDR1 is MGHRA and CDR2 is YSYEKL. This chain's CDR3 is CASSQDWEGTIYF. Written as DNA, the CDR3 is TGCGCCAGCAGCCAAGATTGGGAAGGCACCATATATTTT.

This clonotype was seen ten or more times. The rearrangement links TRBV5-1 to TRBJ2-6; a possible D gene is TRBD1 (5 bases). Germline assignment: CDR1 SGHRS and CDR2 YFSETQ. V lost 4 bases, J lost 5 bases, and 10 bases lay in between. The CDR3 has 14 amino acids. CDR3 region: CASSPPGRANVLTF. The CDR3 DNA sequence: TGCGCCAGCAGCCCTCCAGGGAGGGCCAACGTCCTGACTTTC. The full variable domain, rest sourced from reference TRBV5-1 and TRBJ2-6, is KAGVTQTPRYLIKTRGQQVTLSCSPISGHRSVSWYQQTPGQGLQFLFEYFSETQRNKGNFPGRFSGRQFSNSRSEMNVSTLELGDSALYLCASSPPGRANVLTFGAGSRLTVL.

This clonotype was picked up many times. The chain links TRBV18 to TRBJ2-5; D gene ambiguous. Germline CDR1 and CDR2: KGHSH and LQKENI. The CDR3 sequence is 14 residues long. Deletions cut 3 bases from V and 2 bases from J, with 10 bases between. CDR3 DNA sequence: TGTGCCAGCTCACCCCAAGAGACTCAAGAGACCCAGTACTTC. It encodes CASSPQETQETQYF.

This clonotype ranks as medium-sized (0.01 to 0.1%). CDR3 sequence (DNA): TGCGCCAGCAGCCCCGAGGTGTCCTATAATTCACCCCTCCACTTT. Translation gives CASSPEVSYNSPLHF. The V call is TRBV5-1, the J call TRBJ1-6, with D unclear. The V end lost 4 bases, the J end lost 1 base, and 9 bases lay between the germline ends. Germline V gene sequence: CDR1 SGHRS, CDR2 YFSETQ. This CDR3 comprises 15 residues.

This clonotype qualifies as large. The chain joins TRBV5-1 to TRBJ1-1; a weak D match, TRBD1 (6 bases). Germline assignment: CDR1 SGHRS and CDR2 YFSETQ. The CDR3 spans 14 residues. Trimming took 3 bases from V and 3 from J, leaving 12 bases between them. The CDR3 spells CASSSQGGDTEAFF. CDR3 in DNA: TGCGCCAGCAGCTCACAGGGTGGCGACACTGAAGCTTTCTTT.

This clonotype appeared a few times. This rearrangement joins TRBV4-3 to TRBJ1-5; TRBD1 matches 12 bases. Germline V gene sequence: CDR1 LGHNA, CDR2 YSLEER. This CDR3 is 17 amino acids long. V lost 1 base to trimming and J lost 6 bases; unmatched junction nucleotides: 7. The CDR3 nucleotides read TGCGCCAGCAGCCAAGTCGCCGGGACAGGGGGCAGTCAGCCCCAGCATTTT. Translation: CASSQVAGTGGSQPQHF.

This clonotype was found many times. The V call is TRBV20-1, the J call TRBJ1-3, with D uncertain. Trimming removed 0 bases from V and 7 bases from J, with 13 bases in between. The CDR3 extends over 14 amino acids. The germline V gene encodes CDR1 DFQATT and CDR2 SNEGSKA (reference sequence). The CDR3 bases are TGCAGTGCTAGAGAGGGAGGGAATACGAACACCATATATTTT. Protein sequence: CSAREGGNTNTIYF.